The 27 T cell receptor beta chains given below trace back to one sample, sequenced in a study of blood T cell repertoires in COVID-19. Only in-frame clones appear in the TCRdb table, and some are missing; sequencing was by immunoSEQ multiplex PCR. The sample lists about 150,000 clones, 65% to 85% seen once, with 2.5% to 3% in the top ten. Sequencing was done on a sample of peripheral blood. The receptors come from a woman aged 55-69 years with acute or convalescent COVID-19.

V gene TRBV14 combines with J gene TRBJ2-1; 9 bases fit TRBD2. Germline CDR1 and CDR2: SGHDN and FVKESK. Trimming at V came to 5 bases and at J to 6 bases, leaving 11 bases not matched to a gene. The CDR3 runs 16 residues. In DNA form, the CDR3 reads TGTGCCAGCAGCTTATCCGGGACTAGCCGAGGCAATGAGCAGTTCTTC. Its translation: CASSLSGTSRGNEQFF.

This clone was seen a few times. The chain has TRBV28 and TRBJ2-3, with a weak D call TRBD2 (6 bases). Germline CDR1 MDHEN, CDR2 SYDVKM. Trimming stripped 5 bases from V and 1 base from J, with 13 bases between. The CDR3 sequence is 15 residues long. CDR3 sequence reads: CASSLGGLRTDTQYF. The CDR3 nucleotides read TGTGCCAGCAGTCTGGGGGGACTCCGCACAGATACGCAGTATTTT.

This clone was counted a single time. The CDR3 here is CASSDLDRDAKNIQYF. DNA of the CDR3: TGTGCCAGCAGCGACCTGGACAGGGACGCCAAAAACATTCAGTACTTC. The V call is TRBV7-9, the J call TRBJ2-4; 8 bases line up with TRBD1. Germline V gene data show CDR1 as SEHNR and CDR2 as FQNEAQ (reference sequence). The CDR3 extends over 16 amino acids. Losses at the gene ends were 5 bases for V and 1 base for J; bases not matched to a gene: 7. Full variable domain (rest looked up from reference TRBV7-9 and TRBJ2-4): DTGVSQNPRHKITKRGQNVTFRCDPISEHNRLYWYRQTLGQGPEFLTYFQNEAQLEKSRLLSDRFSAERPKGSFSTLEIQRTEQGDSAMYLCASSDLDRDAKNIQYFGAGTRLSVL.

This sequence joins TRBV9 and TRBJ1-4; 9 positions agree with TRBD1. Germline V gene data show CDR1 as SGDLS and CDR2 as YYNGEE. CDR3 size: 14 residues. With V trimmed by 0 bases and J by 8 bases, 2 bases remained unmatched. CDR3 DNA: TGTGCCAGCAGCGTAGGGACAGGGGCAGAAAAACTGTTTTTT. This encodes CASSVGTGAEKLFF.

The chain carries TRBV19 and TRBJ1-6, with TRBD1 identical over 9 bases. This CDR3 has 13 amino acids. The junction had 3 bases not matched to a gene; V was cut back by 5 bases and J by 10 bases. Germline-derived CDR1 and CDR2 are LNHDA and SQIVND (reference sequence). Here the CDR3 reads CASSQDRGSPLHF. DNA of the CDR3: TGTGCCAGTAGTCAGGACAGGGGATCACCCCTCCACTTT.

This chain uses TRBV5-8 with TRBJ1-2; D is perhaps TRBD1 (5 bases). Germline values: CDR1 SGHTS, CDR2 YDEGEE. V lost 1 base and J lost 2, with 9 bases in between. The CDR3 contains 14 residues. The CDR3 bases are TGTGCCAGCAGCTTGCCAGGGTACAACTATGGCTACACCTTC. Translating gives CASSLPGYNYGYTF. Full variable domain (missing parts from reference TRBV5-8 and TRBJ1-2): EAGVTQSPTHLIKTRGQQATLRCSPISGHTSVYWYQQALGLGLQFLLWYDEGEERNRGNFPPRFSGRQFPNYSSELNVNALELEDSALYLCASSLPGYNYGYTFGSGTRLTVV.

The chain joins TRBV5-1 to TRBJ2-1; no reliable D call. Germline-derived CDR1 and CDR2 are SGHRS and YFSETQ. The ends were cut back, 2 bases at V and 8 bases at J, with 14 bases in the middle. The CDR3 contains 14 residues. The CDR3 protein is CASSFQAQRDEQFF. DNA of the CDR3: TGCGCCAGCAGCTTCCAAGCCCAACGCGATGAGCAGTTCTTC. The entire variable domain, with the rest obtained from reference TRBV5-1 and TRBJ2-1, is as follows: KAGVTQTPRYLIKTRGQQVTLSCSPISGHRSVSWYQQTPGQGLQFLFEYFSETQRNKGNFPGRFSGRQFSNSRSEMNVSTLELGDSALYLCASSFQAQRDEQFFGPGTRLTVL.

The rearrangement uses TRBV5-1 and TRBJ2-7; perhaps TRBD2 as D (5 bases). This CDR3 spans 16 amino acids. Germline loops: CDR1 SGHRS, CDR2 YFSETQ. V was cut by 4 bases and J by 2 bases, with 19 bases left in between. The CDR3 sequence: CASSPLGLIGTYEQYF. The CDR3 DNA reads TGCGCCAGCAGCCCCCTGGGTCTTATCGGGACCTACGAGCAGTACTTC.

The CDR3 sequence: CASSIGRDGRYSPLHF. The CDR3 DNA reads as TGTGCCAGTAGTATAGGGCGGGATGGAAGGTATTCACCCCTCCACTTT. J is TRBJ1-6 and V is TRBV19; D gene uncertain. The germline V gene has CDR1 LNHDA and CDR2 SQIVND (reference sequence). The CDR3 loop spans 16 amino acids. Trimming pared 1 base from V and 8 bases from J, leaving 15 bases between. Drawing the rest from reference TRBV19 and TRBJ1-6, the complete variable domain is DGGITQSPKYLFRKEGQNVTLSCEQNLNHDAMYWYRQDPGQGLRLIYYSQIVNDFQKGDIAEGYSVSREKKESFPLTVTSAQKNPTAFYLCASSIGRDGRYSPLHFGNGTRLTVT.

The gene calls are TRBV2 and TRBJ2-7, with 9 bases identical to TRBD1. The CDR3 spans 14 residues. Germline CDR1 reads SNHLY; CDR2 reads FYNNEI. V was clipped by 8 bases and J by 4 bases; unmatched bases: 9. CDR3: CASLPGTGRYEQYF. DNA for the CDR3: TGTGCCAGCTTGCCCGGGACAGGGAGGTACGAGCAGTACTTC. Supplemented by reference TRBV2 and TRBJ2-7, the full variable domain reads EPEVTQTPSHQVTQMGQEVILRCVPISNHLYFYWYRQILGQKVEFLVSFYNNEISEKSEIFDDQFSVERPDGSNFTLKIRSTKLEDSAMYFCASLPGTGRYEQYFGPGTRLTVT.

The chain is built from TRBV7-9 and TRBJ2-7, with TRBD2 matching 7 bases. The CDR3 contains 16 residues. Unmatched junction bases numbered 13, after V lost 5 bases and J lost 3 bases. The germline V gene encodes CDR1 SEHNR and CDR2 FQNEAQ (reference sequence). CDR3 nucleotides: TGTGCCAGCAGCCCCTCCCCTCTAGCGGTTAACTACGAGCAGTACTTC. Protein sequence: CASSPSPLAVNYEQYF.

This clone showed up just a few times. This sequence joins TRBV2 and TRBJ1-1; a weak D match, TRBD1 (6 bases). The CDR3 is made up of 16 amino acids. CDR1 and CDR2 from the germline V gene are SNHLY and FYNNEI. V lost 7 bases to trimming and J lost 4 bases, with 22 bases between them. In DNA form, the CDR3 reads TGTGCCAGCACTCCGGTGGAACAGGGCGTTGGCACTGAAGCTTTCTTT. Protein product: CASTPVEQGVGTEAFF.

This chain connects TRBV19 to TRBJ2-7, with 7 bases identical to TRBD2. Germline assignment: CDR1 LNHDA and CDR2 SQIVND (reference sequence). This CDR3 region has 13 residues. V was pared by 2 bases and J by 6 bases, with 4 bases of the junction left unmatched. DNA for the CDR3: TGTGCCAGTAGTATACTGCCGGGAGGCGAGCAGTACTTC. Translation: CASSILPGGEQYF.

The chain joins TRBV28 to TRBJ2-5; 9 positions match TRBD1. This CDR3 region has 17 residues. Per germline, CDR1 MDHEN and CDR2 SYDVKM. Losses at the gene ends were 5 bases for V and 3 bases for J; bases not matched to a gene: 13. The CDR3 sequence: CASSPSPGQGIEETQYF. In DNA, the CDR3 is TGTGCCAGCAGTCCTTCCCCGGGACAGGGTATCGAAGAGACCCAGTACTTC.

V usage is TRBV25-1 and J usage is TRBJ1-2; TRBD1 matches at 7 bases. Germline V gene lookup returns CDR1 MGHDK and CDR2 SYGVNS. V was clipped by 6 bases and J by 7 bases; unmatched bases: 11. This CDR3 comprises 14 residues. Here the CDR3 reads CASRTTGRLAGYTF. For the CDR3, the DNA is TGTGCCAGCAGGACGACAGGGAGGCTGGCTGGCTACACCTTC.

This clone was counted a few times. The genes are TRBV2 and TRBJ1-4, with TRBD1 identical over 9 bases. J was trimmed by 8 bases and V by 11 bases; bases with no gene match: 12. Germline assignment: CDR1 SNHLY and CDR2 FYNNEI. The CDR3 covers 14 residues. The CDR3 spells CAGNRGTGSEKLFF. The CDR3 nucleotides read TGTGCCGGCAATCGAGGGACAGGGAGCGAAAAACTGTTTTTT.

The sample holds a few counts of this clone. The chain couples TRBV7-3 to TRBJ1-6; D is possibly TRBD1 (6 bases). Looked up from germline, CDR1 is SGHTA and CDR2 is FQGTGA. CDR3 size: 18 residues. V shed 5 bases and J shed 0 bases, with 17 bases lying between them. The DNA of the CDR3 is TGTGCCAGCAGCATCCCCCGGGACACGAGCTCCTATAATTCACCCCTCCACTTT. This translates into CASSIPRDTSSYNSPLHF.

As concerns this clone: This CDR3 is missing its conserved last phenylalanine or tryptophan, likely due to a read error. No DNA is shown, since the ends of the CDR3 on it are uncertain; the CDR3 is the one TCRdb lists. The chain recombines TRBV6-4 with TRBJ1-4; TRBD1 was called by the table and not checked on the DNA. The CDR3 is 12 amino acids long, termini counted. Germline V gene lookup returns CDR1 MRHNA and CDR2 SNTAGT. The CDR3: CAIEQPGHYPTL.

The rearrangement links TRBV9 to TRBJ2-3; maybe TRBD1 (5 bases). This CDR3 is 14 amino acids long. Germline lookup yields CDR1 SGDLS and CDR2 YYNGEE. The V end lost 0 bases, the J end lost 5 bases, and 10 bases lay between the germline ends. In DNA, the CDR3 is TGTGCCAGCAGCGTAGGCCAGGGCGGAGATACGCAGTATTTT. Protein product: CASSVGQGGDTQYF.

The chain recombines TRBV11-2 with TRBJ2-7; 7 nucleotides align to TRBD2. CDR3 length: 16 amino acids. Germline CDR1 and CDR2: SGHAT and FQNNGV. After removal of 5 bases from V and 0 bases from J, the junction contained 10 bases not matched to a gene. Here the CDR3 reads CASSITGGLSSYEQYF. The CDR3 coding sequence is TGTGCCAGCAGCATAACCGGGGGACTATCCTCCTACGAGCAGTACTTC.

This clone was seen only once. Sequence at one end of the junction differs from germline and may be a read error. This sequence joins TRBV12-3 or TRBV12-4 and TRBJ2-5, with 9 bases aligning to TRBD1. CDR3 length: 12 amino acids. The CDR3 DNA follows: TGTGCCAGCAGTCTCGACAGGGGGTTGGGGGACTTC. Its translation is CASSLDRGLGDF.

The table lists this clone with many counts. Other DNA sequences in this sample translate to the same CDR3. The chain joins TRBV28 to TRBJ1-4; no firm D call. V was shortened by 3 bases and J by 0 bases, with 5 bases between the two germline ends. The germline V gene has CDR1 MDHEN and CDR2 SYDVKM. The CDR3 contains 14 residues. The CDR3 DNA is TGTGCCAGCAGTTTCTCCTCAACTAATGAAAAACTGTTTTTT. It translates to CASSFSSTNEKLFF.

This chain joins TRBV6-5 and TRBJ2-3; 7 bases align to TRBD2. In germline, CDR1 is MNHEY, CDR2 SVGAGI. With 6 bases clipped from V and 1 base from J, the junction kept 7 bases outside the gene matches. The CDR3 extends over 15 amino acids. The CDR3 region has the DNA TGTGCCAGCAGCCAGCTAGGGAGGGGCACAGATACGCAGTATTTT. Residues: CASSQLGRGTDTQYF.

This clone was counted a single time. The chain is built from TRBV27 and TRBJ1-5; D not certain. V was pared by 5 bases and J by 2 bases, with 7 bases between. Germline values: CDR1 MNHEY, CDR2 SMNVEV (reference sequence). This CDR3 has 13 amino acids. The CDR3 is CASSPRGNQPQHF. Here the CDR3 DNA reads TGTGCCAGCAGTCCACGGGGCAATCAGCCCCAGCATTTT.

The gene calls are TRBV11-2 and TRBJ2-2; 9 nucleotides align to TRBD2. CDR1 SGHAT and CDR2 FQNNGV come from the germline V gene. V was pared by 2 bases and J by 4 bases, with 11 bases of the junction left unmatched. The CDR3 consists of 18 residues. This chain's CDR3 is CASSLRAGGLDSTGELFF. The CDR3 bases are TGTGCCAGCAGCTTACGGGCGGGGGGGCTAGATAGCACCGGGGAGCTGTTTTTT.

CDR3 sequence (DNA): TGCGCCAGCAGCTTGGACACCGTGGCGACAGGTTTCAATGAGCAGTTCTTC. Translation gives CASSLDTVATGFNEQFF. The J gene is TRBJ2-1, the V gene TRBV5-1, with TRBD1 as a possible D gene (6 bases). V was shortened by 0 bases and J by 6 bases, with 19 bases between the two germline ends. The CDR3 covers 17 residues. Germline V gene lookup returns CDR1 SGHRS and CDR2 YFSETQ.

The V and J genes are TRBV11-2 and TRBJ1-4, with 9 bases matching TRBD1. J was trimmed by 6 bases and V by 1 base; bases with no gene match: 9. This CDR3 has 17 residues. The germline V gene has CDR1 SGHAT and CDR2 FQNNGV. In nucleotides, the CDR3 is TGTGCCAGCAGCTTAGGGGACAGGGTAGTCCGGGATGAAAAACTGTTTTTT. Protein product: CASSLGDRVVRDEKLFF.